The 30 T cell receptor beta chains below come from one sample, sequenced in a study of CD8 T cells in Susac syndrome. RNA amounts of 0.5 to 1 ug underwent reverse transcription with random hexamers. One entry per CDR3 protein, called by TCRdb with MiXCR from the immunoSEQ multiplex PCR reads. The sample shows about 83,000 distinct CDR3 sequences, approximately 96% of them seen only once. Sequencing used CD8+ T cells from PBMCs. These receptors originate from a human donor with Susac syndrome.

The chain combines TRBV28 with TRBJ2-1, with 8 bases lining up with TRBD2. V lost 3 bases to trimming and J lost 3 bases; unmatched junction nucleotides: 16. The V gene's germline CDR1 is MDHEN and CDR2 SYDVKM. This CDR3 has 19 residues. The CDR3 reads CASSLGRSGSLFNYNEQFF. As DNA, the CDR3 is TGTGCCAGCAGTTTGGGGCGGAGCGGGAGTCTCTTCAACTACAATGAGCAGTTCTTC.

The CDR3 sequence: CASSVEGSNRDTIYF. Written as DNA, the CDR3 is TGTGCCAGCAGCGTAGAGGGCAGCAACAGAGACACCATATATTTT. The rearrangement joins TRBV9 to TRBJ1-3; D not certain. Between the trimmed V and J ends, which lost 0 bases and 8 bases, there was a span of 15 bases. The germline V gene encodes CDR1 SGDLS and CDR2 YYNGEE. The CDR3 sequence is 15 residues long.

The CDR3 loop is CASSEWEGRDTEAFF. CDR3 DNA sequence: TGTGCCAGCAGCGAATGGGAGGGTCGGGACACTGAAGCTTTCTTT. The rearrangement joins TRBV7-9 to TRBJ1-1; D remains ambiguous. This CDR3 comprises 15 residues. Germline CDR1 reads SEHNR; CDR2 reads FQNEAQ (reference sequence). V lost 5 bases and J lost 3, with 16 bases in between.

V is TRBV21-1 and J is TRBJ2-1; the tabulated D call, TRBD2, remains unverified against the DNA. TRBV21-1 is noted as a pseudogene. This CDR3 is built from 13 residues. The chain's CDR3 is CASRGLPYNEQFF. The CDR3 DNA reads as TGTGCCAGCAGGGGACTCCCCTACAATGAGCAGTTCTTC.

The chain employs TRBV27 and TRBJ2-1; no reliable D call. The CDR3 has 13 residues. Germline CDR1 MNHEY, CDR2 SMNVEV (reference sequence). V lost 3 bases and J lost 7, with 10 bases in between. In DNA form, the CDR3 reads TGTGCCAGCAGTTTTTCCGTCTATAATGAGCAGTTCTTC. Translating gives CASSFSVYNEQFF.

The chain recombines TRBV20-1 with TRBJ1-1; 9 bases are a match to TRBD1. CDR3 size: 15 residues. The ends lost 1 base at V and 3 bases at J; junction bases unmatched: 6. Germline V CDR1 and CDR2: DFQATT, SNEGSKA (reference sequence). CDR3 bases: TGCAGTGCTAGAGGAGACAGGGGGAGGTACACTGAAGCTTTCTTT. It specifies CSARGDRGRYTEAFF.

The V call is TRBV6-2 or TRBV6-3, the J call TRBJ2-5; D gene unclear. This CDR3 is built from 13 residues. V was shortened by 5 bases and J by 1 base, with 8 bases between the two germline ends. In germline, CDR1 is MNHEY, CDR2 SVGEGT. The CDR3 nucleotides read TGTGCCAGCAGTAGATACACCCAAGAGACCCAGTACTTC. Translating gives CASSRYTQETQYF.

J is TRBJ2-1 and V is TRBV20-1; TRBD2 agrees at 10 bases. The CDR3 is 16 residues long. Per the germline V gene, CDR1 is DFQATT and CDR2 is SNEGSKA (reference sequence). The junction had 9 bases not matched to a gene; V was cut back by 3 bases and J by 4 bases. The CDR3, as DNA: TGCAGTGCTAGGGACGAACTAGCGGGAAGGTACAATGAGCAGTTCTTC. It codes for CSARDELAGRYNEQFF.

The V gene is TRBV6-5, the J gene TRBJ2-2; tentatively, D is TRBD2 (5 bases). This CDR3 has 13 amino acids. Germline CDR1 reads MNHEY; CDR2 reads SVGAGI. V was cut by 2 bases and J by 6 bases, with 7 bases left in between. Here the CDR3 reads CASSYASPGELFF. CDR3 nucleotide sequence: TGTGCCAGCAGTTACGCTAGCCCCGGGGAGCTGTTTTTT.

The J gene is TRBJ2-1, the V gene TRBV9; unclear D gene. Trimming removed 3 bases from V and 8 bases from J, with 18 bases in between. The CDR3 covers 15 residues. The germline V gene has CDR1 SGDLS and CDR2 YYNGEE. The CDR3 spells CASSAHFGFKDEQFF. CDR3 sequence (DNA): TGTGCCAGCAGCGCCCATTTCGGATTCAAGGATGAGCAGTTCTTC.

CDR3 in DNA: TGCAGTGCTATACAGAACAATGAGCAGTTCTTC. Its translation: CSAIQNNEQFF. The rearrangement uses TRBV20-1 and TRBJ2-1; D is unresolved. Germline values: CDR1 DFQATT, CDR2 SNEGSKA (reference sequence). Deletions cut 4 bases from V and 5 bases from J, with 6 bases between. The CDR3 has 11 amino acids.

V and J are TRBV29-1 and TRBJ2-5; D gene ambiguous. There are 14 residues in the CDR3. Germline CDR1 reads SQVTM; CDR2 reads ANQGSEA. Trimming stripped 3 bases from V and 5 bases from J, with 16 bases between. The CDR3 sequence is CSVETIDPNETQYF. In DNA form, the CDR3 reads TGCAGCGTTGAGACGATAGACCCTAACGAGACCCAGTACTTC. The full variable domain, in which reference TRBV29-1 and TRBJ2-5 provide the parts outside the CDR3, is SAVISQKPSRDICQRGTSLTIQCQVDSQVTMMFWYRQQPGQSLTLIATANQGSEATYESGFVIDKFPISRPNLTFSTLTVSNMSPEDSSIYLCSVETIDPNETQYFGPGTRLLVL.

V usage is TRBV29-1 and J usage is TRBJ1-2; TRBD1 agrees at 7 bases. The CDR3 extends over 14 amino acids. J lost 4 bases, V lost 7 bases, and 12 bases had no gene match. From germline, CDR1 is SQVTM and CDR2 ANQGSEA. The CDR3 loop reads CSASRGDRPYGYTF. CDR3 bases: TGCAGCGCCTCTCGAGGGGACAGACCCTATGGCTACACCTTC.

DNA for the CDR3: TGTGCCAGTAGTGACGGGACAGGGGCGAATGAGCAGTTCTTC. Its protein product is CASSDGTGANEQFF. This rearrangement joins TRBV19 to TRBJ2-1, with 10 bases that match TRBD1. CDR3 length: 14 residues. Germline lookup yields CDR1 LNHDA and CDR2 SQIVND (reference sequence). V lost 5 bases and J lost 7; bases outside the gene matches: 5. The full variable domain, completed using reference TRBV19 and TRBJ2-1, is DGGITQSPKYLFRKEGQNVTLSCEQNLNHDAMYWYRQDPGQGLRLIYYSQIVNDFQKGDIAEGYSVSREKKESFPLTVTSAQKNPTAFYLCASSDGTGANEQFFGPGTRLTVL.

The chain carries TRBV25-1 and TRBJ1-1; possibly TRBD1 for D (5 bases). This CDR3 has 12 amino acids. V shed 5 bases and J shed 7 bases, with 11 bases lying between them. Germline assignment: CDR1 MGHDK and CDR2 SYGVNS. CDR3 sequence (DNA): TGTGCCAGCAGTTGGAGTACAGGTGAAGCTTTCTTT. It yields the protein CASSWSTGEAFF.

The V call is TRBV7-9, the J call TRBJ2-7; D possibly uses TRBD1 or TRBD2 (6 bases each). CDR3 length: 13 residues. V was cut by 1 base and J by 5 bases, with 9 bases left in between. Germline CDR1 is SEHNR and CDR2 is FQNEAQ (reference sequence). CDR3 region: CASSLVGGHEQYF. The CDR3 region has the DNA TGTGCCAGCAGCTTAGTGGGGGGCCACGAGCAGTACTTC. The variable domain in full, completed from reference TRBV7-9 and TRBJ2-7, reads DTGVSQNPRHKITKRGQNVTFRCDPISEHNRLYWYRQTLGQGPEFLTYFQNEAQLEKSRLLSDRFSAERPKGSFSTLEIQRTEQGDSAMYLCASSLVGGHEQYFGPGTRLTVT.

This chain joins TRBV19 and TRBJ2-1, with D unclear. The V end was cut by 3 bases, the J end by 7 bases, with 7 bases between. Germline V lookup: CDR1 LNHDA, CDR2 SQIVND (reference sequence). This CDR3 is 12 amino acids long. DNA for the CDR3: TGTGCCAGTAGTATGTCCAGAAATGAGCAGTTCTTC. Amino acids: CASSMSRNEQFF.

This chain connects TRBV4-3 to TRBJ2-6, with D unresolved. This CDR3 is built from 16 residues. Germline-derived CDR1 and CDR2 are LGHNA and YSLEER. Trimming took off 0 bases at V and 0 bases at J, with 6 bases between the two ends. CDR3 nucleotide sequence: TGCGCCAGCAGCCAAGATTTCAGCTCTGGGGCCAACGTCCTGACTTTC. Translation gives CASSQDFSSGANVLTF.

The chain has TRBV4-3 and TRBJ2-6, with TRBD2 matching over 7 bases. Germline loops: CDR1 LGHNA, CDR2 YSLEER. After removal of 4 bases from V and 4 bases from J, the junction contained 7 bases not matched to a gene. The CDR3 covers 16 residues. CDR3 nucleotides: TGCGCCAGCAGCCCGTGGGGGGGTGCCGGGGCCAACGTCCTGACTTTC. The encoded protein is CASSPWGGAGANVLTF.

This rearrangement joins TRBV20-1 to TRBJ2-5, with D possibly being TRBD2 (5 bases). The CDR3 sequence is 14 residues long. Germline assignment: CDR1 DFQATT and CDR2 SNEGSKA (reference sequence). V was pared by 0 bases and J by 3 bases, with 11 bases between. CDR3 sequence: CSARDRVSEETQYF. CDR3 sequence (DNA): TGCAGTGCTAGAGATCGGGTTAGCGAAGAGACCCAGTACTTC.

The chain uses TRBV6-1 and TRBJ1-6; D uncertain. V dropped 2 bases and J dropped 0 bases, with 11 bases sitting between them. The CDR3 spans 17 residues. Germline values: CDR1 MNHNS, CDR2 SASEGT. CDR3 protein: CASSESPPSSYNSPLHF. In nucleotides, the CDR3 is TGTGCCAGCAGTGAATCTCCACCGAGCTCCTATAATTCACCCCTCCACTTT.

The chain couples TRBV28 to TRBJ2-2, with 8 bases matching TRBD2. Germline V gives CDR1 MDHEN, CDR2 SYDVKM. V gave up 3 bases and J gave up 7 bases; unmatched junction bases: 7. There are 15 residues in the CDR3. The CDR3 sequence is CASSFLREANGELFF. The CDR3 DNA follows: TGTGCCAGCAGTTTTCTGCGGGAGGCGAACGGGGAGCTGTTTTTT.

V and J are TRBV29-1 and TRBJ2-1; a possible D gene is TRBD2 (5 bases). The V gene's germline CDR1 is SQVTM and CDR2 ANQGSEA. Trimming stripped 2 bases from V and 2 bases from J, with 13 bases between. The CDR3 loop spans 15 amino acids. CDR3 sequence reads: CSVESFGLTYNEQFF. Here the CDR3 DNA reads TGCAGCGTTGAAAGTTTTGGACTGACCTACAATGAGCAGTTCTTC.

The genes are TRBV7-9 and TRBJ1-4; a possible D gene is TRBD1 (5 bases). V dropped 5 bases and J dropped 6 bases, with 16 bases sitting between them. CDR3 length equals 15 residues. The germline V gene has CDR1 SEHNR and CDR2 FQNEAQ (reference sequence). The CDR3 DNA reads as TGTGCCAGCAGCACATCCCAGGGATGGGATGAAAAACTGTTTTTT. The encoded protein is CASSTSQGWDEKLFF.

This rearrangement joins TRBV20-1 to TRBJ2-7; weak D call: TRBD1 (6 bases). The CDR3 contains 13 residues. V was cut by 2 bases and J by 0 bases, with 8 bases left in between. Germline CDR1 is DFQATT and CDR2 is SNEGSKA (reference sequence). Written as DNA, the CDR3 is TGCAGTGCTAGATCAGGGGACTCCTACGAGCAGTACGTC. Its translation is CSARSGDSYEQYV.

The CDR3 spells CASSLLQGVNQPQHF. CDR3 DNA sequence: TGTGCCAGTAGTCTTTTACAGGGAGTAAATCAGCCCCAGCATTTT. The chain recombines TRBV19 with TRBJ1-5; TRBD1 is a possible D gene (6 bases). In germline, CDR1 is LNHDA, CDR2 SQIVND (reference sequence). This CDR3 is built from 15 residues. V lost 5 bases to trimming and J lost 4 bases, with 15 bases between them.

This chain links TRBV2 with TRBJ1-1, with D tentatively TRBD1 (5 bases). Germline V gene lookup returns CDR1 SNHLY and CDR2 FYNNEI. This CDR3 is 10 amino acids long. Trimming removed 10 bases from V and 14 bases from J, with 17 bases in between. CDR3 sequence: CATWDLRAFF. Written as DNA, the CDR3 is TGTGCCACCTGGGACCTTCGGGCGTTCTTT.

The table lists this clonotype with a count of one. This chain uses TRBV29-1 with TRBJ2-1, with D possibly being TRBD1 or TRBD2 (5 bases each). V was shortened by 4 bases and J by 2 bases, with 15 bases between the two germline ends. Looked up from germline, CDR1 is SQVTM and CDR2 is ANQGSEA. The CDR3 loop spans 15 amino acids. For the CDR3, the DNA is TGCAGCGTTGTCCTGGGGACCTGGGCCTACAATGAGCAGTTCTTC. This translates into CSVVLGTWAYNEQFF.

The V and J genes are TRBV9 and TRBJ2-2; D possibly corresponds to TRBD1 (5 bases). Trimming shortened V by 4 bases and J by 1 base, and 11 bases separated the two germline ends. CDR3 size: 15 residues. Germline loops: CDR1 SGDLS, CDR2 YYNGEE. The chain's CDR3 is CASSSGHQNTGELFF. The CDR3 coding sequence is TGTGCCAGCAGCTCAGGACACCAGAACACCGGGGAGCTGTTTTTT.

In its sample, this clonotype was seen a few times. The CDR3 DNA is TGTGCCAGCAGCTTAGGCAATAATGAGCAGTTCTTC. Its protein product is CASSLGNNEQFF. The chain links TRBV7-9 to TRBJ2-1; unclear D gene. CDR1 and CDR2 (germline): SEHNR, FQNEAQ (reference sequence). V shed 1 base and J shed 7 bases, with 5 bases lying between them. The length of the CDR3 is 12 residues. Full variable domain (remainder filled in from reference TRBV7-9 and TRBJ2-1): DTGVSQNPRHKITKRGQNVTFRCDPISEHNRLYWYRQTLGQGPEFLTYFQNEAQLEKSRLLSDRFSAERPKGSFSTLEIQRTEQGDSAMYLCASSLGNNEQFFGPGTRLTVL.